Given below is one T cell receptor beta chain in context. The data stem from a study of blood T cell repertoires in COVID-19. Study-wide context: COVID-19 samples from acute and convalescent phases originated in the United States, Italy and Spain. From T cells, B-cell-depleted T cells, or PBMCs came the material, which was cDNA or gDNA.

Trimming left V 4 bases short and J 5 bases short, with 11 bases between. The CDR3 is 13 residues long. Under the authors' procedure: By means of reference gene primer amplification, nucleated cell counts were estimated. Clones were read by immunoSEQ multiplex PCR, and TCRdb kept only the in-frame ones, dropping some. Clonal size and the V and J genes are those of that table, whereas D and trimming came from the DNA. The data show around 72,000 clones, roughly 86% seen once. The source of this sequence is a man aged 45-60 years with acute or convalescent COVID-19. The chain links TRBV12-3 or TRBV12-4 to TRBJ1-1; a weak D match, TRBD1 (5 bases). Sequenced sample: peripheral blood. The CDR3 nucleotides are TGTGCCAGCAGTTCGATGGGACTGACTGAAGCTTTCTTT. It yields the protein CASSSMGLTEAFF.